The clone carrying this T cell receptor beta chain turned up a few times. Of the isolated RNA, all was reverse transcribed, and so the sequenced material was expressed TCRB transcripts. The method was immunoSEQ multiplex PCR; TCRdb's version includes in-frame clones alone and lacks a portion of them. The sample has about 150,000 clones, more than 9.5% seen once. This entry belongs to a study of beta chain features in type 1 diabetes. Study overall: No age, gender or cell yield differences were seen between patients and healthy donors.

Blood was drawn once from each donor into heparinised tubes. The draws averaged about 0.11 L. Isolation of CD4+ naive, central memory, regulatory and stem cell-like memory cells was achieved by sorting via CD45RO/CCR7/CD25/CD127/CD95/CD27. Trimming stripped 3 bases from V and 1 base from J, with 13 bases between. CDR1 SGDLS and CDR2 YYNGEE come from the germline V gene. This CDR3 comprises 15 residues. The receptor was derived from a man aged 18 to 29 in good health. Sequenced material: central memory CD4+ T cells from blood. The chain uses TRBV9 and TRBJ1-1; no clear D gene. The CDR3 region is CASSARTVGNTEAFF. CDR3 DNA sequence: TGTGCCAGCAGCGCCAGAACAGTCGGGAACACTGAAGCTTTCTTT.